These 15 T cell receptor beta chains were sequenced from one sample in a study of post-analysis software for immune sequencing data. Their antigens are not known. Study findings and constraints: Included in a set of roughly five TRBV segments more frequent in patients than controls were TRBV5-6, TRBV5-1 and TRBV20-1.

Unique molecular identifiers featured in each of the TCR beta cDNA libraries. TCRdb itself ran the PCR reads through MiXCR, one entry per CDR3 protein. The sample lists about 800,000 distinct CDR3 sequences, 30% seen once, with roughly 0.53% in the top ten. Sequencing used blood. Receptors were obtained from a girl aged 5-17 years with multiple sclerosis.

This clonotype has ten or more counts. The chain's CDR3 is CASSESGQSTDTQYF. The DNA for the CDR3 is TGCGCCAGCAGTGAGTCGGGCCAGAGCACAGATACGCAGTATTTT. J is TRBJ2-3 and V is TRBV10-2; D not certain. The germline gives CDR1 WSHSY, CDR2 SAAADI. CDR3 length: 15 amino acids. Trimming left V 0 bases short and J 0 bases short, with 7 bases between.

This clonotype showed up just a few times. The CDR3, as DNA: TGTGCCAGCAGCCCTCCAGGATATCAGCGGGGGGTTAGCACAGATACGCAGTATTTT. Its protein is CASSPPGYQRGVSTDTQYF. The V gene is TRBV6-8, the J gene TRBJ2-3; 9 bases agree with TRBD2. Unmatched junction bases numbered 16, after V lost 6 bases and J lost 0 bases. Germline V gene lookup returns CDR1 MNHGY and CDR2 SAAAGT. The CDR3 extends over 19 amino acids.

This clonotype was seen repeatedly, ten times or more. J is TRBJ2-5 and V is TRBV4-1, with 9 bases lining up with TRBD1. Germline loops: CDR1 MGHRA, CDR2 YSYEKL. The CDR3 sequence is 15 residues long. After removal of 5 bases from V and 5 bases from J, the junction contained 9 bases not matched to a gene. CDR3 DNA: TGCGCCAGCAGCGAAGGACAGGGGTGGTCGGAGACCCAGTACTTC. This gives the protein CASSEGQGWSETQYF.

CDR3 bases: TGCAGTGTACAGATCTATCAGGGTCAGGAAGCTTTCTTT. Translation: CSVQIYQGQEAFF. The J gene is TRBJ1-1, the V gene TRBV20-1; a weak D match, TRBD1 (5 bases). Trimming took 7 bases from V and 8 from J, leaving 20 bases between them. Germline CDR1 is DFQATT and CDR2 is SNEGSKA (reference sequence). The CDR3 is made up of 13 amino acids.

DNA of the CDR3: TGTGCCAGCAGCGGGGCGGGACAGCCCTTTGAAAAACTGTTTTTT. This sequence encodes CASSGAGQPFEKLFF. V gene TRBV5-4 combines with J gene TRBJ1-4; the match to TRBD1 covers 7 bases. CDR3 length equals 15 residues. CDR1 is SGHNT, CDR2 YYREEE, per germline (reference sequence). V lost 4 bases, J lost 7 bases, and 10 bases stayed unmatched.

The sample holds a few counts of this clonotype. This chain links TRBV6-6 with TRBJ1-1; tentative D call: TRBD1 (6 bases). The CDR3 loop spans 15 amino acids. Trimming removed 2 bases at V and 1 base at J, with 11 bases between. In germline, CDR1 is MNHNY, CDR2 SVGAGI (reference sequence). The chain's CDR3 is CASSYGGQWNTEAFF. The CDR3 nucleotides read TGTGCCAGCAGTTACGGAGGACAGTGGAACACTGAAGCTTTCTTT.

This chain connects TRBV20-1 to TRBJ2-2, with a weak D call TRBD2 (6 bases). Germline CDR1 and CDR2: DFQATT and SNEGSKA (reference sequence). The V gene lost 5 bases and the J gene lost 5 bases, with 12 bases spanning the gap. This CDR3 is 13 amino acids long. The CDR3 loop reads CSAGSRGTGELFF. The CDR3 DNA sequence: TGCAGTGCTGGAAGCCGGGGGACCGGGGAGCTGTTTTTT.

This clonotype was seen a few times. The chain carries TRBV7-9 and TRBJ1-2; D not certain. Germline-derived CDR1 and CDR2 are SEHNR and FQNEAQ (reference sequence). The CDR3 contains 13 residues. V lost 8 bases, J lost 3 bases, and 13 bases lay in between. Written as DNA, the CDR3 is TGTGCCAGCGAGTTTCCCCCAGACTATGGCTACACCTTC. Amino acid sequence: CASEFPPDYGYTF.

Remarks on this clonotype: The junction and the germline gene differ at one end; a read error may be behind it. V usage is TRBV10-3 and J usage is TRBJ2-1, with D perhaps TRBD2 (6 bases). From germline, CDR1 is ENHRY and CDR2 SYGVKD. The CDR3 has 15 residues. This chain's CDR3 is CAISGTGTDYNGQFF. The CDR3 bases are TGTGCCATCAGCGGGACTGGGACGGACTACAATGGGCAGTTCTTC.

The chain recombines TRBV6-1 with TRBJ2-3; 12 nucleotides agree with TRBD2. Per germline, CDR1 MNHNS and CDR2 SASEGT. V lost 6 bases and J lost 5; bases outside the gene matches: 18. The CDR3 consists of 19 residues. The CDR3 loop is CASSPGWASGRADGDTQYF. The DNA for the CDR3 is TGTGCCAGCAGCCCCGGGTGGGCTAGCGGGAGGGCCGATGGAGATACGCAGTATTTT.

On this clonotype itself: This may be a read error: a much more frequent sequence differs by one nucleotide. This chain connects TRBV12-3 or TRBV12-4 to TRBJ2-1; 9 bases fit TRBD2. V was pared by 3 bases and J by 8 bases, with 8 bases of the junction left unmatched. The CDR3 has 15 amino acids. The CDR3, as DNA: TGTGCCAGCAGTTTGGCTAGCGGGGAATACGATGAGCAGTTCTTC. This codes for CASSLASGEYDEQFF.

This clonotype has more than one count but fewer than ten. V and J are TRBV7-2 and TRBJ2-5; 13 bases align to TRBD2. The V gene end was trimmed by 5 bases and the J gene end by 3 bases; junction bases not matched to a gene: 3. The CDR3 extends over 15 amino acids. The germline V gene encodes CDR1 SGHTA and CDR2 FQGNSA. The chain's CDR3 is CASSPGTSGEETQYF. Here the CDR3 DNA reads TGTGCCAGCAGCCCAGGGACTAGCGGGGAAGAGACCCAGTACTTC.

This clonotype was seen a few times. V is TRBV5-1 and J is TRBJ1-2; 8 bases fit TRBD1. CDR3 length: 16 residues. CDR1 and CDR2 (germline): SGHRS, YFSETQ. V shed 0 bases and J 5 bases; nucleotides not matched to a gene: 9. CDR3 protein: CASSLAPGQALYGYTF. The DNA of the CDR3 is TGCGCCAGCAGCTTGGCCCCGGGACAGGCACTTTATGGCTACACCTTC.

The chain recombines TRBV4-1 with TRBJ1-1; D gene unclear. This CDR3 spans 18 amino acids. Germline V gives CDR1 MGHRA, CDR2 YSYEKL. The V end lost 0 bases, the J end lost 0 bases, and 17 bases lay between the germline ends. DNA of the CDR3: TGCGCCAGCAGCCAAGATGCTGGCGGCATAGTAATGAACACTGAAGCTTTCTTT. Translated: CASSQDAGGIVMNTEAFF.

V is TRBV7-2 and J is TRBJ2-1; 10 nucleotides agree with TRBD2. V shed 2 bases and J 7 bases; nucleotides not matched to a gene: 8. Per germline, CDR1 SGHTA and CDR2 FQGNSA. The CDR3 totals 16 residues. The CDR3, as DNA: TGTGCCAGCAGCTTAAGAGGGACTAGCGCGTGGAATGAGCAGTTCTTC. Its protein is CASSLRGTSAWNEQFF.